These 2 T cell receptor beta chains originate from one sample sequenced in a study of control samples from healthy donors and cancer patients. Generated by immunoSEQ multiplex PCR, the TCRdb table keeps only in-frame clones and is missing some. Of more than 30,000 clones detected, around 80% appear once; the ten largest clones hold around a fifth. Sequenced input: PBMCs. These receptors were obtained from a woman aged 60-75 years with lung cancer.

This clone has just a few counts. CDR3 sequence reads: CASGDGAYNEQFF. Written as DNA, the CDR3 is TGTGCCAGCGGGGACGGAGCCTACAATGAGCAGTTCTTC. The rearrangement joins TRBV11-2 to TRBJ2-1; tentatively, D is TRBD1 or TRBD2 (5 bases each). The CDR3 consists of 13 residues. The V gene's germline CDR1 is SGHAT and CDR2 FQNNGV. Trimming took off 8 bases at V and 2 bases at J, with 10 bases between the two ends.

The rearrangement links TRBV7-2 to TRBJ1-1, with a possible D match to TRBD1 (5 bases). The CDR3 spans 14 residues. Per germline, CDR1 SGHTA and CDR2 FQGNSA. Trimming took off 4 bases at V and 7 bases at J, with 16 bases between the two ends. The CDR3 spells CASSSRRGTGEAFF. CDR3 nucleotide sequence: TGTGCCAGCAGCTCGAGACGGGGCACTGGTGAAGCTTTCTTT.